The T cell receptor beta chain described here comes from a study of blood T cell repertoires in COVID-19. The assay was immunoSEQ multiplex PCR, and TCRdb's table has in-frame clones only and misses some. This table holds over 400,000 clones, 75% to 90% found once. V shed 0 bases, J shed 4 bases, and the junction held 5 bases outside the gene matches. CDR3 length: 15 amino acids. The germline CDR1 and CDR2 sequences are LGHNA and YNFKEQ. The chain joins TRBV4-2 to TRBJ1-2; 7 nucleotides line up with TRBD1. The sequenced sample consisted of peripheral blood. The sequence was obtained from a human donor in a cohort sampled during active COVID-19. The CDR3: CASSQEVTGIYGYTF. The CDR3 nucleotides are TGTGCCAGCAGCCAAGAGGTGACAGGGATCTATGGCTACACCTTC.